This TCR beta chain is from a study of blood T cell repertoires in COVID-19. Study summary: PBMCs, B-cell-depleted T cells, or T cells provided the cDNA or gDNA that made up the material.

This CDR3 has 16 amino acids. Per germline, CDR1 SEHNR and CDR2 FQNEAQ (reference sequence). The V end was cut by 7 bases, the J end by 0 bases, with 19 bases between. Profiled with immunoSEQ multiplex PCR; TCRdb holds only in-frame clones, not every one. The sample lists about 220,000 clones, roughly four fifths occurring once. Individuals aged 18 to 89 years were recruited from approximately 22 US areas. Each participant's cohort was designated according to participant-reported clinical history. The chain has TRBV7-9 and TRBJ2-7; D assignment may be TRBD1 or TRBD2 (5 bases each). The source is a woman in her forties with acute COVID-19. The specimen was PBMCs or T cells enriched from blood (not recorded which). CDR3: CASTEGVGVSSYEQYF. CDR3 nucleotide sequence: TGTGCCAGCACCGAAGGGGTCGGGGTAAGCTCCTACGAGCAGTACTTC.